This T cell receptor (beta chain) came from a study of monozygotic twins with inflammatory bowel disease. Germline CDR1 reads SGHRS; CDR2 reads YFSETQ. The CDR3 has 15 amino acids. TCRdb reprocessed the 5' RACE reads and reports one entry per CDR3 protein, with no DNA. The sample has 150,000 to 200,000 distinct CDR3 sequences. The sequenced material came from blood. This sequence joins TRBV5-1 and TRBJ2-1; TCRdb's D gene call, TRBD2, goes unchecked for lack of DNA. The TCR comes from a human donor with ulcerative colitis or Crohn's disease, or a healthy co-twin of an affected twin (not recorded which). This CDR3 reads CASCRLAGAHDEQFF.